This T cell receptor beta chain was found in a study of blood T cell repertoires in COVID-19. Overall study context: Whether acute or convalescent, the COVID-19 samples came from the United States, Italy and Spain.

The assay was immunoSEQ multiplex PCR, and TCRdb's table has in-frame clones only and misses some. The sample holds some 69,000 clones; 90% are singletons and the top ten take roughly 0.47%. CDR1 is LNHDA, CDR2 SQIVND, per germline (reference sequence). V was clipped by 4 bases and J by 3 bases, with 9 bases between them. The CDR3 has 13 residues. The chain uses TRBV19 and TRBJ2-5, with D possibly TRBD1 on 6 matching bases. The sequence derives from a man aged 45 to 65 with COVID-19, enrolled during active disease. The sequenced sample was peripheral blood. CDR3 bases: TGTGCCAGTAGTAGGGGACATGAAGAGACCCAGTACTTC. Protein sequence: CASSRGHEETQYF.